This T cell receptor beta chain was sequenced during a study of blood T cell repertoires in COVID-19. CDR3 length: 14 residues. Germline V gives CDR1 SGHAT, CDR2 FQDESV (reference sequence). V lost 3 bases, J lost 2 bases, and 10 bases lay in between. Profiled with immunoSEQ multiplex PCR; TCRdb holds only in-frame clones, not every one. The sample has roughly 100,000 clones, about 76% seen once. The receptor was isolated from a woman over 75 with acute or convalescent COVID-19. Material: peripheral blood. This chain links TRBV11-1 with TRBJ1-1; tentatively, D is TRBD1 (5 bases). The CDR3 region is CASSLGTANTEAFF. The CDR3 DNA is TGTGCCAGCAGCTTGGGGACTGCCAACACTGAAGCTTTCTTT.